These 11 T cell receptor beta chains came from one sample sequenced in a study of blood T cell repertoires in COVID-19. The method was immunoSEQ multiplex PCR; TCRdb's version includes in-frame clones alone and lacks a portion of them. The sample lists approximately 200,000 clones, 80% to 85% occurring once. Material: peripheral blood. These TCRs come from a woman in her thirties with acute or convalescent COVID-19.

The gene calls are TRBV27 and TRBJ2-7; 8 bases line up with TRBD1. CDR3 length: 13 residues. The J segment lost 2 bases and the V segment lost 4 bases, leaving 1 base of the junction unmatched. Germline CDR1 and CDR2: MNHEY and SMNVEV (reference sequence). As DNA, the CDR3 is TGTGCCAGCAGTTGGACAGGGACCTACGAGCAGTACTTC. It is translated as CASSWTGTYEQYF.

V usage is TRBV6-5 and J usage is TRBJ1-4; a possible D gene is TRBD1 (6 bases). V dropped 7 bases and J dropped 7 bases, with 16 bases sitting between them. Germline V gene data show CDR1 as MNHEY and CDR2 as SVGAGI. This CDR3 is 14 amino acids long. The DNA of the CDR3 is TGTGCCAGCAATCGCGGGGGGCTTGGTGAAAAACTGTTTTTT. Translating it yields CASNRGGLGEKLFF.

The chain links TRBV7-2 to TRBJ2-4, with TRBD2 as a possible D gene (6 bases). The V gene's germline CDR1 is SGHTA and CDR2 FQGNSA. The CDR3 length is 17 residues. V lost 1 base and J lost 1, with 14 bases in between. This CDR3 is CASSLVGRAGAKNIQYF. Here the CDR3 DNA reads TGTGCCAGCAGCTTAGTTGGTAGGGCGGGGGCCAAAAACATTCAGTACTTC.

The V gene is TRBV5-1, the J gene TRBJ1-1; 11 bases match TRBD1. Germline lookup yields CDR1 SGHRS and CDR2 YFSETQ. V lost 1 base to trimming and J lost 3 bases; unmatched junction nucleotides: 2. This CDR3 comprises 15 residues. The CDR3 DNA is TGCGCCAGCAGCTTGAGGGACAGGGGGGACACTGAAGCTTTCTTT. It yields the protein CASSLRDRGDTEAFF.

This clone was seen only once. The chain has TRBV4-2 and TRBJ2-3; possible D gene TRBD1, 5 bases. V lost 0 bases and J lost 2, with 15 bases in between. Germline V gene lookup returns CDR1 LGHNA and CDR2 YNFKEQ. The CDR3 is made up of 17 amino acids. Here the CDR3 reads CASSQEPGAGNTDTQYF. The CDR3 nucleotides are TGTGCCAGCAGCCAAGAGCCTGGCGCAGGGAACACAGATACGCAGTATTTT.

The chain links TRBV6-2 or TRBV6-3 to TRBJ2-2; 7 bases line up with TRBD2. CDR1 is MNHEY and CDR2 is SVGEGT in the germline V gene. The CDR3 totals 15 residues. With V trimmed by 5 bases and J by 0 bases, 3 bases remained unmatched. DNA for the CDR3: TGTGCCAGCAGTCGGACTAGGTCGAACACCGGGGAGCTGTTTTTT. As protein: CASSRTRSNTGELFF.

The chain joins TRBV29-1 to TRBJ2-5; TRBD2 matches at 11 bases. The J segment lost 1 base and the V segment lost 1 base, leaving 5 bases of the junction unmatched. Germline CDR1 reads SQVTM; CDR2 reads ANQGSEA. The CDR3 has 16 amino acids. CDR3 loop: CSVEVAGTSGQETQYF. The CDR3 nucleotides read TGCAGCGTTGAAGTCGCGGGGACTAGCGGCCAAGAGACCCAGTACTTC.

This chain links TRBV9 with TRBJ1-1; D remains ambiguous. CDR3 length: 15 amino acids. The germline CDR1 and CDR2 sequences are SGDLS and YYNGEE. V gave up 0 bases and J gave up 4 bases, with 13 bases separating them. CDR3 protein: CASSVAPVRGTEAFF. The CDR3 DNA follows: TGTGCCAGCAGCGTAGCTCCGGTTCGGGGCACTGAAGCTTTCTTT.

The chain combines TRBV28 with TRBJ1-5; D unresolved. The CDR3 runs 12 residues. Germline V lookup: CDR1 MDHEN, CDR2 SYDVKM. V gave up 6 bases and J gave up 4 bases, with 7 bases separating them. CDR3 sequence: CASRSSNQPQHF. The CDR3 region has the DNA TGTGCCAGCAGATCATCAAATCAGCCCCAGCATTTT.

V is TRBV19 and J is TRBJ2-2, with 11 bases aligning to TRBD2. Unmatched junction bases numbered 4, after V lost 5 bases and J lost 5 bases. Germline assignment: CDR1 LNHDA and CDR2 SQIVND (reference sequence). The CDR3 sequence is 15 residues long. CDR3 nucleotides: TGTGCCAGTAGTGTACTAGCGGGAGAGACCGGGGAGCTGTTTTTT. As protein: CASSVLAGETGELFF.

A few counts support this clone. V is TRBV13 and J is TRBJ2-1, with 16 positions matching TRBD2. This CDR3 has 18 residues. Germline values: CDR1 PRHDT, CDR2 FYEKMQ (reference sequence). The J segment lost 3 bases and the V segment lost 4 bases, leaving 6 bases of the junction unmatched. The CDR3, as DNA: TGTGCCAGCAGCTCTGGGACTAGCGGGAGGGCCCGCTACAATGAGCAGTTCTTC. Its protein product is CASSSGTSGRARYNEQFF.